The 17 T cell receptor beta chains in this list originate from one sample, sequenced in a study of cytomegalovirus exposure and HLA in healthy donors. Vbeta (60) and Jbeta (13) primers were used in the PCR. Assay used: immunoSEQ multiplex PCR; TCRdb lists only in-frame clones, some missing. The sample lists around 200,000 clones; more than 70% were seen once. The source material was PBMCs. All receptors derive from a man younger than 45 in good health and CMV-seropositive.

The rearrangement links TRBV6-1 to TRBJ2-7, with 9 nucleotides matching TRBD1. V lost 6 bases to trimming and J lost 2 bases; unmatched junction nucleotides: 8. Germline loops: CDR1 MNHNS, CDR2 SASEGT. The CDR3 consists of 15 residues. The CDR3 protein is CASRSTGGVTYEQYF. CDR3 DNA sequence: TGTGCCAGCAGGAGCACAGGGGGCGTCACCTACGAGCAGTACTTC.

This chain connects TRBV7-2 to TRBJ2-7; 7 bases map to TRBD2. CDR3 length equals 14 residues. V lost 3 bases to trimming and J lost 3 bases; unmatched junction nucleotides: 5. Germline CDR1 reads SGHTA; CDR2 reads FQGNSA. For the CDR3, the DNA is TGTGCCAGCAGCTTCAAACGGGGGGTCTACGAGCAGTACTTC. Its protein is CASSFKRGVYEQYF.

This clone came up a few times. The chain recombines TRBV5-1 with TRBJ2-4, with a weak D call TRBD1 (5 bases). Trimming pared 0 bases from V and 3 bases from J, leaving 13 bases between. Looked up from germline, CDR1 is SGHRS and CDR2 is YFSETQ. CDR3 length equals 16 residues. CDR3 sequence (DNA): TGCGCCAGCAGCTTGGGGCTCAGGGATAGCAAAAACATTCAGTACTTC. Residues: CASSLGLRDSKNIQYF.

The CDR3, as DNA: TGCGCCAGCAGCCAAAGACAGGGGGAGGTCAATCAGCCCCAGCATTTT. It translates to CASSQRQGEVNQPQHF. J is TRBJ1-5 and V is TRBV4-1; the match to TRBD1 covers 9 bases. Trimming cost V 2 bases and J 3 bases; bases outside gene matches: 5. Germline CDR1 reads MGHRA; CDR2 reads YSYEKL. The CDR3 spans 16 residues.

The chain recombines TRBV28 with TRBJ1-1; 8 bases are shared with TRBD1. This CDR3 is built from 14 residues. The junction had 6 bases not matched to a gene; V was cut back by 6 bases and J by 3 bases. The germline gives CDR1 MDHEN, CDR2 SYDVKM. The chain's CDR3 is CASSPTTGDTEAFF. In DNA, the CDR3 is TGTGCCAGCAGCCCGACGACAGGGGACACTGAAGCTTTCTTT.

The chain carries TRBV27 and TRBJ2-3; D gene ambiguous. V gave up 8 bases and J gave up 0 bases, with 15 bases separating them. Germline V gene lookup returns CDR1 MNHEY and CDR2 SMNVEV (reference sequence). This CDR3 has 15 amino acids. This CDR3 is CASSQRSSSTDTQYF. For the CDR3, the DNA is TGTGCCAGCTCTCAGCGTTCCTCTAGCACAGATACGCAGTATTTT.

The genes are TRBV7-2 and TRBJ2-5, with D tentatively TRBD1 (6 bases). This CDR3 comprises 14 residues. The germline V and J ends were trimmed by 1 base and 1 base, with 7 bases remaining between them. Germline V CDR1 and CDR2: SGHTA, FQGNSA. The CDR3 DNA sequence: TGTGCCAGCAGCTTAGACAGGGCCCAAGAGACCCAGTACTTC. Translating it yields CASSLDRAQETQYF.

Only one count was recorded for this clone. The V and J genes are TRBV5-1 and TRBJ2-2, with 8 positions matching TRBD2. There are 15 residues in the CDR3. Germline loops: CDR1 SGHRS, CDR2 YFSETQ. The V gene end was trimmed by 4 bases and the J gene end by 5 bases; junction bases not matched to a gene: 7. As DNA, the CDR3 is TGCGCCAGCAGCACCGGGGGGGGGCGTACCGGGGAGCTGTTTTTT. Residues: CASSTGGGRTGELFF.

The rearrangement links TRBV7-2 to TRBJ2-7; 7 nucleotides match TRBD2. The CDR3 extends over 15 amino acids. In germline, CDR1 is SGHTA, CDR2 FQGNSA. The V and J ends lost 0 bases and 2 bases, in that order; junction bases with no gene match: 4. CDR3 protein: CASSLAGGVTYEQYF. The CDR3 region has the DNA TGTGCCAGCAGCTTAGCGGGGGGGGTAACCTACGAGCAGTACTTC.

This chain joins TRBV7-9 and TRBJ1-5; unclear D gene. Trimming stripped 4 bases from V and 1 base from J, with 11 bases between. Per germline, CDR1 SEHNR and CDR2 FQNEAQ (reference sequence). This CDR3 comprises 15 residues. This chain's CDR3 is CASSSSFGSNQPQHF. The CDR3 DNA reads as TGTGCCAGCAGCTCCTCGTTCGGGAGCAATCAGCCCCAGCATTTT.

The DNA for the CDR3 is TGTGCCAGCAGCCCCGGGACAGGGAAAAGCACCGGGGAGCTGTTTTTT. Translating it yields CASSPGTGKSTGELFF. J is TRBJ2-2 and V is TRBV5-4, with 9 bases aligning to TRBD1. The junction had 8 bases not matched to a gene; V was cut back by 4 bases and J by 4 bases. Looked up from germline, CDR1 is SGHNT and CDR2 is YYREEE (reference sequence). This CDR3 contains 16 residues.

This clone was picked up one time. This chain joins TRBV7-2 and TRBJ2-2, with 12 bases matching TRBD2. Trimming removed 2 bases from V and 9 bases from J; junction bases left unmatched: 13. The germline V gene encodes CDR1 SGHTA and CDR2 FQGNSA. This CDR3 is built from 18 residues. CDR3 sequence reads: CASSLPPRLAGARRELFF. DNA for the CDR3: TGTGCCAGCAGCTTACCCCCCCGACTAGCGGGAGCGAGGAGGGAGCTGTTTTTT.

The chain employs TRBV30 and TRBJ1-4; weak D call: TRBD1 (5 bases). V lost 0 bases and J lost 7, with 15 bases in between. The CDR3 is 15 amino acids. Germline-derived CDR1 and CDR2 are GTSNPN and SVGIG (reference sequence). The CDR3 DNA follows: TGTGCCTGGAGTGTACTGATAGGGAGGGGTGAAAAACTGTTTTTT. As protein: CAWSVLIGRGEKLFF.

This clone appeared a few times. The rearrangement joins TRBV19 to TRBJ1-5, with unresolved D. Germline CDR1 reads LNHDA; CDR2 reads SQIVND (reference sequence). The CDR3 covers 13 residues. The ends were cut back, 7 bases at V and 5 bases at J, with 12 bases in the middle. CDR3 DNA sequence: TGTGCCAGTACGGGAGACATATATCAGCCCCAGCATTTT. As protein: CASTGDIYQPQHF.

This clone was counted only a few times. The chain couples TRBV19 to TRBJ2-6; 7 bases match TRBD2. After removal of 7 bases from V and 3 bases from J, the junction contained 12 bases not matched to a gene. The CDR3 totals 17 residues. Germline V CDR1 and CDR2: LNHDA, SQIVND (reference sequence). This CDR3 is CASIGGTLGLGANVLTF. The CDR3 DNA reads TGTGCCAGTATCGGGGGGACTTTGGGGCTTGGGGCCAACGTCCTGACTTTC.

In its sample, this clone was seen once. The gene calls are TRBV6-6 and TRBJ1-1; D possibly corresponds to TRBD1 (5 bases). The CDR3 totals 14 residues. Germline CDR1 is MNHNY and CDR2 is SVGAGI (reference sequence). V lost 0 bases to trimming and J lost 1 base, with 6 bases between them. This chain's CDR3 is CASSYSQGNTEAFF. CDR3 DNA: TGTGCCAGCAGTTACTCCCAGGGGAACACTGAAGCTTTCTTT.

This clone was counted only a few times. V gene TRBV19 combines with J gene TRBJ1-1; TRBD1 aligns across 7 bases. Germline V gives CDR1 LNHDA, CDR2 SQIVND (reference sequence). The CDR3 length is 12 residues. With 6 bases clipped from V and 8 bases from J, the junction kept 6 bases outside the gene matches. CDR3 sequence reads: CASRTGTIEAFF. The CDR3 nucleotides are TGTGCCAGTAGGACAGGGACCATAGAAGCTTTCTTT.